The clone carrying this T cell receptor beta chain was seen at least ten times. Its matching antigen is unknown. The data were taken from a study of T cells after yellow fever vaccination. The overall study: Preparation of fractions with low cell numbers was performed using SMART-Seq v4 Ultra Low Input. General observations from the study: Post-booster repertoires contained most primary-vaccination clones again (roughly 96% CD4, around 88% CD8). Peaking on day 5 versus 15, the secondary response was faster but weaker. A minor fraction of clonotypes spanned both CD4 and CD8 compartments.

Per germline, CDR1 MRHNA and CDR2 SNTAGT. The length of the CDR3 is 18 residues. The V and J ends lost 0 bases and 2 bases, in that order; junction bases with no gene match: 9. One entry per CDR3 protein, called by TCRdb with MiXCR from the 5' RACE reads. The table shows 100,000 to 150,000 distinct CDR3 sequences, with about 6.8% occurring only once. The sequencing here drew on CD4+ T cells sorted from PBMCs, taken more than 35 days after the first yellow fever vaccination. This clonotype originated in a man between 18 and 29 years old who received the YFV17D yellow fever vaccine. The chain links TRBV6-4 to TRBJ2-7; 11 bases agree with TRBD1. CDR3 nucleotides: TGTGCCAGCAGTGACTCGGACAGGGGGCCCACTTATCCCTACGAGCAGTACGTC. Translating gives CASSDSDRGPTYPYEQYV.